This T cell receptor beta chain came from a study of CD8+ T cells in alopecia areata. Study-wide points: Compared with normal scalp, lesional scalp had higher clonality and more expanded CD8+ clones.

Germline V gene data show CDR1 as SSHAT and CDR2 as FNYEAQ (reference sequence). The CDR3 extends over 15 amino acids. Details on this clone: Its antigen is not identified. The junction shows a germline mismatch at one end, possibly a read error.

As the sequencing template, cDNA was produced by extracting RNA and reverse transcribing it. Some clones are missing from TCRdb's copy, which holds only in-frame ones; the method was immunoSEQ multiplex PCR. Of some 51,000 clones listed, 95% to 97% are singletons. This chain connects TRBV7-7 to TRBJ2-5, with unresolved D. The receptor was isolated from a human donor with alopecia areata. Here the sequenced sample was CD8+ T cells sorted from blood, taken at week 0. Here the CDR3 DNA reads TGTGCTAGCAGCCCCCGGTTTGGTGCGGCGGAGACCCAGTACTTC. It codes for CASSPRFGAAETQYF. Full variable domain (outside the CDR3, taken from reference TRBV7-7 and TRBJ2-5): GAGVSQSPRYKVTKRGQDVTLRCDPISSHATLYWYQQALGQGPEFLTYFNYEAQPDKSGLPSDRFSAERPEGSISTLTIQRTEQRDSAMYRCASSPRFGAAETQYFGPGTRLLVL.